The next 27 T cell receptor beta chains were all read from a single sample in a study of technical replicates of blood from a few donors. Generated by immunoSEQ multiplex PCR, the TCRdb table keeps only in-frame clones and is missing some. The table records about 85,000 clones, around 94% of them present only once. The sequenced sample consisted of T cells isolated from PBMCs. The source of these receptors is a human donor in good health.

The chain links TRBV14 to TRBJ1-4; TRBD1 is a possible D gene (5 bases). Germline V gene sequence: CDR1 SGHDN, CDR2 FVKESK. The CDR3 is 15 residues long. V dropped 2 bases and J dropped 4 bases, with 11 bases sitting between them. The CDR3 sequence is CASSQYTGGNEKLFF. The CDR3 DNA is TGTGCCAGCAGCCAATATACAGGCGGTAATGAAAAACTGTTTTTT.

The chain uses TRBV6-6 and TRBJ2-7, with D perhaps TRBD2 (5 bases). In germline, CDR1 is MNHNY, CDR2 SVGAGI (reference sequence). The V end was cut by 8 bases, the J end by 2 bases, with 13 bases between. There are 13 residues in the CDR3. Here the CDR3 DNA reads TGTGCCAGCGCCAAGGACTTCCCCTACGAGCAGTACTTC. It specifies CASAKDFPYEQYF.

V and J are TRBV19 and TRBJ2-3, with 7 bases that match TRBD1. V lost 10 bases, J lost 4 bases, and 14 bases stayed unmatched. The germline CDR1 and CDR2 sequences are LNHDA and SQIVND (reference sequence). The CDR3 has 15 amino acids. CDR3 DNA: TGTGCCACCGCGGACAGGCCCACCGGGGCAGATACGCAGTATTTT. Translated, it gives CATADRPTGADTQYF.

For this clone: The junction shows a germline mismatch at one end, possibly a read error. This rearrangement joins TRBV6-5 to TRBJ1-3; possibly TRBD1 for D (5 bases). The CDR3 totals 16 residues. The germline CDR1 and CDR2 sequences are MNHEY and SVGAGI. The CDR3 DNA sequence: TGTGCCAGCAGTTATGGTACAGGCAGCCCTGGGAACACCATATATTTT. The encoded protein is CASSYGTGSPGNTIYF.

The rearrangement uses TRBV27 and TRBJ2-5; TRBD1 is a possible D gene (5 bases). Germline loops: CDR1 MNHEY, CDR2 SMNVEV (reference sequence). The CDR3 runs 15 residues. The V and J ends lost 1 base and 5 bases respectively, with 14 bases between them. CDR3: CASSLLGVFHETQYF. As DNA, the CDR3 is TGTGCCAGCAGTTTATTAGGGGTTTTTCACGAGACCCAGTACTTC.

The chain uses TRBV7-2 and TRBJ1-3, with TRBD1 identical over 8 bases. This CDR3 has 15 amino acids. J lost 2 bases, V lost 2 bases, and 2 bases had no gene match. Germline loops: CDR1 SGHTA, CDR2 FQGNSA. The chain's CDR3 is CASSLQGAAGNTIYF. The CDR3 nucleotides are TGTGCCAGCAGCTTACAGGGGGCAGCTGGAAACACCATATATTTT.

This clone has only one observation. The chain joins TRBV10-3 to TRBJ2-7; maybe TRBD2 (5 bases). CDR3 length: 13 residues. The V gene lost 6 bases and the J gene lost 2 bases, with 11 bases spanning the gap. The germline V gene has CDR1 ENHRY and CDR2 SYGVKD. CDR3 in DNA: TGTGCCATCAGGGCTAGCCGAACCTACGAGCAGTACTTC. This sequence encodes CAIRASRTYEQYF.

The chain combines TRBV27 with TRBJ2-7, with 8 bases matching TRBD1. This CDR3 comprises 17 residues. V dropped 4 bases and J dropped 4; count of bases not matched to a gene: 15. Germline CDR1 MNHEY, CDR2 SMNVEV (reference sequence). Here the CDR3 reads CASSSRGTGQEFYEQYF. As DNA, the CDR3 is TGTGCCAGCAGTTCGCGGGGAACGGGACAGGAATTTTACGAGCAGTACTTC.

DNA for the CDR3: TGTGCCACCAGCAGAGATTCGCTAGCGGGAGGGCCGGGCACCGGGGAGCTGTTTTTT. Its protein is CATSRDSLAGGPGTGELFF. The chain joins TRBV15 to TRBJ2-2; TRBD2 aligns across 12 bases. The CDR3 length is 19 residues. Germline lookup yields CDR1 LNHNV and CDR2 YYDKDF (reference sequence). The V gene end was trimmed by 0 bases and the J gene end by 4 bases; junction bases not matched to a gene: 9.

The rearrangement links TRBV4-1 to TRBJ2-1, with 7 nucleotides matching TRBD2. Trimming at V came to 0 bases and at J to 6 bases, leaving 8 bases not matched to a gene. Germline CDR1 reads MGHRA; CDR2 reads YSYEKL. The CDR3 is 16 amino acids. CDR3 nucleotides: TGCGCCAGCAGCCAAGACCCGGGAGGAACACCCAATGAGCAGTTCTTC. Its translation: CASSQDPGGTPNEQFF.

J is TRBJ2-7 and V is TRBV6-6, with TRBD1 matching over 10 bases. The V segment lost 5 bases and the J segment 1 base; nucleotides outside the gene matches: 2. This CDR3 comprises 14 residues. Germline CDR1 and CDR2: MNHNY and SVGAGI (reference sequence). Here the CDR3 reads CASSDRGLSYEQYF. DNA for the CDR3: TGTGCCAGCAGTGACAGGGGGCTTTCCTACGAGCAGTACTTC.

The genes are TRBV5-4 and TRBJ2-7; a possible D gene is TRBD1 (5 bases). Trimming pared 2 bases from V and 6 bases from J, leaving 15 bases between. CDR3 size: 14 residues. CDR1 and CDR2 (germline): SGHNT, YYREEE (reference sequence). CDR3 DNA: TGTGCCAGCAGCTTCAGGGCCGACTCCCTCGAGCAGTACTTC. It encodes CASSFRADSLEQYF.

This clone was counted between two and nine times. The genes are TRBV18 and TRBJ2-5; D is perhaps TRBD1 (6 bases). The CDR3 runs to 13 residues. Trimming took 5 bases from V and 5 from J, leaving 12 bases between them. Germline V CDR1 and CDR2: KGHSH, LQKENI. CDR3 nucleotides: TGTGCCAGCTCATTTCGACAGGACGAGACCCAGTACTTC. Translated, it gives CASSFRQDETQYF.

This clone was seen more than once but under ten times. This sequence joins TRBV5-1 and TRBJ2-4; D is possibly TRBD1 (6 bases). Trimming cost V 3 bases and J 3 bases, with 13 bases left between them. This CDR3 has 15 amino acids. Germline lookup yields CDR1 SGHRS and CDR2 YFSETQ. The CDR3 region is CASSYSQGSKNIQYF. The DNA of the CDR3 is TGCGCCAGCAGCTATTCCCAGGGGAGCAAAAACATTCAGTACTTC.

This clone appeared once. This rearrangement joins TRBV6-5 to TRBJ1-4, with a tentative D call TRBD1 (6 bases). The CDR3 totals 15 residues. Germline CDR1 is MNHEY and CDR2 is SVGAGI. The ends were cut back, 0 bases at V and 6 bases at J, with 11 bases in the middle. CDR3 loop: CASSYSGTSYEKLFF. The DNA of the CDR3 is TGTGCCAGCAGTTACTCAGGGACAAGCTATGAAAAACTGTTTTTT.

This chain joins TRBV19 and TRBJ2-3; 12 nucleotides match TRBD2. Trimming at V came to 5 bases and at J to 3 bases, leaving 9 bases not matched to a gene. The CDR3 is made up of 17 amino acids. Germline CDR1 LNHDA, CDR2 SQIVND (reference sequence). CDR3 loop: CASSPETSGRGTDTQYF. CDR3 sequence (DNA): TGTGCCAGTAGTCCCGAGACTAGCGGGAGAGGGACAGATACGCAGTATTTT. The complete variable domain, with remaining parts taken from reference TRBV19 and TRBJ2-3, reads DGGITQSPKYLFRKEGQNVTLSCEQNLNHDAMYWYRQDPGQGLRLIYYSQIVNDFQKGDIAEGYSVSREKKESFPLTVTSAQKNPTAFYLCASSPETSGRGTDTQYFGPGTRLTVL.

The V call is TRBV18, the J call TRBJ2-7; D not resolved. The CDR3 is made up of 13 amino acids. From germline, CDR1 is KGHSH and CDR2 LQKENI. V was clipped by 2 bases and J by 2 bases, with 7 bases between them. As DNA, the CDR3 is TGTGCCAGCTCACCAGCAACAACCTACGAGCAGTACTTC. It translates to CASSPATTYEQYF.

The chain links TRBV6-1 to TRBJ2-7, with 8 bases lining up with TRBD1. V was clipped by 3 bases and J by 4 bases; unmatched bases: 14. The CDR3 is made up of 17 amino acids. Germline V gene sequence: CDR1 MNHNS, CDR2 SASEGT. The DNA for the CDR3 is TGTGCCAGCAGTGATAACCTCGGGCGACAGGGGCGGTACGAGCAGTACTTC. Translated, it gives CASSDNLGRQGRYEQYF.

This clone came up once. CDR3 nucleotides: TGTGCCAGCAGCTTGATGGGGGGTCTGAACACCATATATTTT. Residues: CASSLMGGLNTIYF. The chain combines TRBV5-4 with TRBJ1-3; D possibly corresponds to TRBD1 (5 bases). The V end was cut by 1 base, the J end by 7 bases, with 12 bases between. This CDR3 has 14 amino acids. From germline, CDR1 is SGHNT and CDR2 YYREEE (reference sequence). The entire variable domain, with the rest obtained from reference TRBV5-4 and TRBJ1-3, is as follows: ETGVTQSPTHLIKTRGQQVTLRCSSQSGHNTVSWYQQALGQGPQFIFQYYREEENGRGNFPPRFSGLQFPNYSSELNVNALELDDSALYLCASSLMGGLNTIYFGEGSWLTVV.

The chain combines TRBV10-1 with TRBJ2-7, with 14 bases matching TRBD2. This CDR3 has 16 amino acids. Trimming removed 5 bases from V and 5 bases from J; junction bases left unmatched: 8. The germline CDR1 and CDR2 sequences are WNHNN and SYGVQD (reference sequence). The CDR3 nucleotides are TGCGCCAGCAGTCGACTAGCGGGAGGGCTAGCAAACGAGCAGTACTTC. Translated, it gives CASSRLAGGLANEQYF.

The rearrangement joins TRBV4-2 to TRBJ2-7; 7 nucleotides line up with TRBD2. Trimming removed 4 bases from V and 1 base from J; junction bases left unmatched: 10. The CDR3 sequence is 16 residues long. Germline V gene data show CDR1 as LGHNA and CDR2 as YNFKEQ. The DNA of the CDR3 is TGTGCCAGCAGCCTCGGCGGGAGATCTAAGTCCTACGAGCAGTACTTC. This sequence encodes CASSLGGRSKSYEQYF.

The chain carries TRBV10-3 and TRBJ2-3; 7 bases agree with TRBD2. Germline CDR1 ENHRY, CDR2 SYGVKD. The CDR3 has 17 residues. J lost 0 bases, V lost 0 bases, and 6 bases had no gene match. CDR3 loop: CAISESKRGPSTDTQYF. The CDR3 coding sequence is TGTGCCATCAGTGAGTCAAAGCGGGGACCTAGCACAGATACGCAGTATTTT.

The chain has TRBV5-4 and TRBJ2-5; TRBD2 matches 8 bases. This CDR3 is 15 amino acids long. Unmatched junction bases numbered 8, after V lost 4 bases and J lost 3 bases. Germline-derived CDR1 and CDR2 are SGHNT and YYREEE (reference sequence). The CDR3 loop is CASSRTSGSEETQYF. The CDR3 DNA reads TGTGCCAGCAGCCGGACGAGCGGGAGCGAAGAGACCCAGTACTTC.

J is TRBJ2-3 and V is TRBV9, with TRBD2 identical over 8 bases. CDR1 and CDR2 from the germline V gene are SGDLS and YYNGEE. The CDR3 is 16 residues long. V lost 0 bases to trimming and J lost 5 bases; unmatched junction nucleotides: 8. CDR3 loop: CASSVGQRGLGDTQYF. In DNA form, the CDR3 reads TGTGCCAGCAGCGTAGGCCAGCGGGGGCTTGGAGATACGCAGTATTTT.

The V gene is TRBV7-9, the J gene TRBJ2-1; 8 nucleotides align to TRBD2. Germline loops: CDR1 SEHNR, CDR2 FQNEAQ (reference sequence). The CDR3 extends over 13 amino acids. Trimming cost V 5 bases and J 9 bases; bases outside gene matches: 6. The CDR3 DNA is TGTGCCAGCAGCGATGGACTAGCCCCTGAGCAGTTCTTC. It specifies CASSDGLAPEQFF.

V is TRBV7-9 and J is TRBJ2-7; 11 bases fit TRBD1. CDR3 length equals 15 residues. Per germline, CDR1 SEHNR and CDR2 FQNEAQ (reference sequence). With 3 bases clipped from V and 5 bases from J, the junction kept 6 bases outside the gene matches. CDR3 DNA sequence: TGTGCCAGCAGCTTTGGACAGGGGGCGTCGGACGAGCAGTACTTC. This codes for CASSFGQGASDEQYF.

This clone was picked up a small number of times. The chain recombines TRBV10-1 with TRBJ2-7; D unresolved. The CDR3 consists of 16 residues. Germline assignment: CDR1 WNHNN and CDR2 SYGVQD (reference sequence). Trimming left V 4 bases short and J 0 bases short, with 16 bases between. CDR3 loop: CASSVLPADTSYEQYF. CDR3 DNA sequence: TGCGCCAGCAGTGTTTTACCGGCGGATACCTCCTACGAGCAGTACTTC.